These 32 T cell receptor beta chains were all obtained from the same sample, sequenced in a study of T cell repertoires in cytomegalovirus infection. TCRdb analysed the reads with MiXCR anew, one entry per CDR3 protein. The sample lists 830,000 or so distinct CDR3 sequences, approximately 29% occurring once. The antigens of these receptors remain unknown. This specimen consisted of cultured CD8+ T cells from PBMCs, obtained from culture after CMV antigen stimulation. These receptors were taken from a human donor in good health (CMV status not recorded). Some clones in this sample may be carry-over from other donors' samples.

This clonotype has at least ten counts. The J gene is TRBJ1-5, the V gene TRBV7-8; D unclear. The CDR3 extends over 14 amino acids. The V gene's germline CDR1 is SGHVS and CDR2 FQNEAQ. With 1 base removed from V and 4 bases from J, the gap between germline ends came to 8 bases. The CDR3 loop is CASSLGEANQPQHF. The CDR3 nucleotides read TGTGCCAGCAGCTTAGGTGAGGCTAATCAGCCCCAGCATTTT.

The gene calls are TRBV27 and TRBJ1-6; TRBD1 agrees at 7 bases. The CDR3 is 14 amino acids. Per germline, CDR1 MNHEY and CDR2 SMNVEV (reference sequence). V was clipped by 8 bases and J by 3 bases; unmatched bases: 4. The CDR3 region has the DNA TGTGCCAGCGCAGACAGGGTCTATAATTCACCCCTCCACTTT. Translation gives CASADRVYNSPLHF.

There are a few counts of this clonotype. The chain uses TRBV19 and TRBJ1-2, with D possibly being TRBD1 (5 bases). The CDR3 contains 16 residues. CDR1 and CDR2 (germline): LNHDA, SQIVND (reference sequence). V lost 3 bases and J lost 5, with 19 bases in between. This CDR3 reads CASSILSRQHGYGYTF. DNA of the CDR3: TGTGCCAGTAGTATCCTGTCGAGACAGCACGGGTATGGCTACACCTTC.

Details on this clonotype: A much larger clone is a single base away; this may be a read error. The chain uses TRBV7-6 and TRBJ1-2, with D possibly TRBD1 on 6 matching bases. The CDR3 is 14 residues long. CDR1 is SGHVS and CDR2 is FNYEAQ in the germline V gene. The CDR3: CASSPPDSNYGNTF. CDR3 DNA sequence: TGTGCCAGCAGCCCACCGGACAGTAACTATGGCAACACCTTC.

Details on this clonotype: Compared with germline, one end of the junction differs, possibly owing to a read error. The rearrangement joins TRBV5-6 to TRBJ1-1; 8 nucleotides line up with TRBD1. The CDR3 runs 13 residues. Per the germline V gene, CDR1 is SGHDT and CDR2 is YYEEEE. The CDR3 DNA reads TGTGCCGGCAGCTCGGACAGGGAACTTGAAGCTTTCTTT. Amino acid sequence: CAGSSDRELEAFF.

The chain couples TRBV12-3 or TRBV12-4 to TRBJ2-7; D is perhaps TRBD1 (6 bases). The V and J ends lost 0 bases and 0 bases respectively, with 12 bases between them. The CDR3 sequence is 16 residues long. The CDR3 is CASSLARGGTSYEQYV. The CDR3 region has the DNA TGTGCCAGCAGTTTAGCTCGAGGGGGTACCTCCTACGAGCAGTACGTC.

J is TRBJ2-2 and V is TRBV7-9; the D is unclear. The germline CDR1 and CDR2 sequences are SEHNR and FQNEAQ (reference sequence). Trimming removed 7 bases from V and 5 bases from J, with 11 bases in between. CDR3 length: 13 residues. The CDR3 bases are TGTGCCAGCAATATTCTGGTGACCGGGGAGCTGTTTTTT. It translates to CASNILVTGELFF. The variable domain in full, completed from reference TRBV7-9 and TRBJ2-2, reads DTGVSQNPRHKITKRGQNVTFRCDPISEHNRLYWYRQTLGQGPEFLTYFQNEAQLEKSRLLSDRFSAERPKGSFSTLEIQRTEQGDSAMYLCASNILVTGELFFGEGSRLTVL.

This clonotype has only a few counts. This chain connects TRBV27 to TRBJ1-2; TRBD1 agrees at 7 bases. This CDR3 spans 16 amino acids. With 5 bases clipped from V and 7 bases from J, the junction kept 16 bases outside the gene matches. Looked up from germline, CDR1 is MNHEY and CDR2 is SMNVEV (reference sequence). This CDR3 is CASSPQTGTALFGYTF. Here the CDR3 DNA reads TGTGCCAGCAGTCCCCAGACAGGGACGGCTCTTTTTGGCTACACCTTC.

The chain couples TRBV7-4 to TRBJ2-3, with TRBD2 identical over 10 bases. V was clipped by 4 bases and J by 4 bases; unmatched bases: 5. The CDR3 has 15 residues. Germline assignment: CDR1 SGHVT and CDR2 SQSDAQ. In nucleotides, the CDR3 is TGTGCCAGCAGCTCCCGAGCGGGGGGGGCAGATACGCAGTATTTT. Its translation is CASSSRAGGADTQYF.

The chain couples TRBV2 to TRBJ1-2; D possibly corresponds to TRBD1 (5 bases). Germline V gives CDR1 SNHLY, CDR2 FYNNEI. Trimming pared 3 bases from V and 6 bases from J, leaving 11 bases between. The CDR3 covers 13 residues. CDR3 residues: CASSEISRDGYTF. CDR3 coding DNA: TGTGCCAGCAGTGAGATCTCCAGGGATGGCTACACCTTC.

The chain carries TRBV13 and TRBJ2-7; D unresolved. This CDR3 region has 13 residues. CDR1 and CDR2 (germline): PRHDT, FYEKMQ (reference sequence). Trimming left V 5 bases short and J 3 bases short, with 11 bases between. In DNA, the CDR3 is TGTGCCAGCAGCCCCTGGAAGGACTACGAGCAGTACGTC. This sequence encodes CASSPWKDYEQYV.

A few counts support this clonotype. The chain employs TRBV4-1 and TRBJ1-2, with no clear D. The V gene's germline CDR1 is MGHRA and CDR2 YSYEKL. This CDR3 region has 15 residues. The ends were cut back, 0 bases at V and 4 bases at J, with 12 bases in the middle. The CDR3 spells CASSQDPWEAYGYTF. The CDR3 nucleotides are TGCGCCAGCAGCCAAGATCCTTGGGAGGCCTATGGCTACACCTTC.

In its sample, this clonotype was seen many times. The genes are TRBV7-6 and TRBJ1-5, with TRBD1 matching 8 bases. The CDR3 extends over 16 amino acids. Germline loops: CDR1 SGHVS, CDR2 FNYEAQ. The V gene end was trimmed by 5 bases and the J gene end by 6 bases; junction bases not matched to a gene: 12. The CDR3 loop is CASSPGVRDRSQPQHF. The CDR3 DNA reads TGTGCCAGCAGCCCTGGCGTGAGGGACAGGAGTCAGCCCCAGCATTTT.

CDR3 in DNA: TGCAGTGCCATGGACAGGGAGGGGAATCAGCCCCAGCATTTT. Translated, it gives CSAMDREGNQPQHF. This chain joins TRBV20-1 and TRBJ1-5; 8 bases map to TRBD1. The CDR3 runs 14 residues. CDR1 is DFQATT and CDR2 is SNEGSKA in the germline V gene (reference sequence). The V and J ends lost 6 bases and 4 bases, in that order; junction bases with no gene match: 8.

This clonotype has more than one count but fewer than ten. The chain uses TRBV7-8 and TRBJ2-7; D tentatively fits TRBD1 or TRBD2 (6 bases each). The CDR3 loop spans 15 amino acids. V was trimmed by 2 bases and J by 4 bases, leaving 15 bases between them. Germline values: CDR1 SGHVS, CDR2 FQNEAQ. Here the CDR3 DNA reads TGTGCCAGCAGCTTATTCCCGGGGGCCTCGTACGAGCAGTACGTC. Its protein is CASSLFPGASYEQYV.

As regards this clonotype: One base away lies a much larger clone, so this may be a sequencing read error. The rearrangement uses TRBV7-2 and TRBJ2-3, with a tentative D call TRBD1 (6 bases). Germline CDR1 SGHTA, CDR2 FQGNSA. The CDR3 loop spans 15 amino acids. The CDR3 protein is CVSSSRTEDTDTQYF. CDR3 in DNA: TGTGTCAGCAGCAGCCGGACAGAAGACACAGATACGCAGTATTTT.

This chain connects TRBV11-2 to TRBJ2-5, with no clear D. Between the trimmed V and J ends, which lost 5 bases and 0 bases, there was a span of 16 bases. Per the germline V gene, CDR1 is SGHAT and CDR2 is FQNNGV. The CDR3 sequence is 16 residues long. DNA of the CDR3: TGTGCCAGCAGCCCCCGCCCTAACCAGGACCAAGAGACCCAGTACTTC. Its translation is CASSPRPNQDQETQYF.

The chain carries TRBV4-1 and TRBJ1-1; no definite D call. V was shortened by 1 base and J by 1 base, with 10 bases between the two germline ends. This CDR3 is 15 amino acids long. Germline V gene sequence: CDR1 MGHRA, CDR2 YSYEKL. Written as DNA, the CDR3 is TGCGCCAGCAGCCAAGGGTTTCCTACGAACACTGAAGCTTTCTTT. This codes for CASSQGFPTNTEAFF.

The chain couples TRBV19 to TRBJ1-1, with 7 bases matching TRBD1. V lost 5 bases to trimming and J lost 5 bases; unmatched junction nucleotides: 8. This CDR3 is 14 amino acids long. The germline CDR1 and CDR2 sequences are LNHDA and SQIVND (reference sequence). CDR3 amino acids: CASSPKGAGTEAFF. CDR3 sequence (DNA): TGTGCCAGTAGTCCCAAGGGGGCAGGGACTGAAGCTTTCTTT.

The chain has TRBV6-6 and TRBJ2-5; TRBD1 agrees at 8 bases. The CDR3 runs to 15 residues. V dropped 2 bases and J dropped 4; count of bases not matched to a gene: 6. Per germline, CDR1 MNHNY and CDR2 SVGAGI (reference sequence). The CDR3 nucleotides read TGTGCCAGCAGTTACGAGCCAGGGGGCGGAGAGACCCAGTACTTC. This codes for CASSYEPGGGETQYF.

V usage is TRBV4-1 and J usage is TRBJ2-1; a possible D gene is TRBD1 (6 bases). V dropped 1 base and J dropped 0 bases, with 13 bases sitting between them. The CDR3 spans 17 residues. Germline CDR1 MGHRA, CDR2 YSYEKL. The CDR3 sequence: CASSQAAGTPSYNEQFF. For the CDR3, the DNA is TGCGCCAGCAGCCAAGCCGCCGGGACACCCTCCTACAATGAGCAGTTCTTC.

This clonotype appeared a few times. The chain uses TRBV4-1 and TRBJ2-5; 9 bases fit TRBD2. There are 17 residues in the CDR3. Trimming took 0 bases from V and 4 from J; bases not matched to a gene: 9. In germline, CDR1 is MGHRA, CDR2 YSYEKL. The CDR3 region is CASSQEAGGGGRETQYF. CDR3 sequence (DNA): TGCGCCAGCAGCCAAGAGGCCGGCGGGGGGGGTCGAGAGACCCAGTACTTC.

CDR3 loop: CASSLMTAYGYTF. CDR3 coding DNA: TGTGCCAGCAGTTTAATGACAGCCTATGGCTACACCTTC. The J gene is TRBJ1-2, the V gene TRBV12-3 or TRBV12-4, with D perhaps matching TRBD1 (5 bases). The CDR3 runs to 13 residues. The V and J ends lost 2 bases and 4 bases respectively, with 8 bases between them.

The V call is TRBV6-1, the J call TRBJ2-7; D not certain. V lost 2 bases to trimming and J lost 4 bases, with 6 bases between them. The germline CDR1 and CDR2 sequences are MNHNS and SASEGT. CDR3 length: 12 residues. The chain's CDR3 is CASSERRYEQYF. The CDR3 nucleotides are TGTGCCAGCAGTGAACGTAGGTACGAGCAGTACTTC.

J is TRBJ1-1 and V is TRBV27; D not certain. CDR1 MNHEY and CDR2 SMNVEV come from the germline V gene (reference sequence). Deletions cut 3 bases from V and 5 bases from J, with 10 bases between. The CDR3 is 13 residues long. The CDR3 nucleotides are TGTGCCAGCAGTTTTACGGTTCGGACTGAAGCTTTCTTT. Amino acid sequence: CASSFTVRTEAFF.

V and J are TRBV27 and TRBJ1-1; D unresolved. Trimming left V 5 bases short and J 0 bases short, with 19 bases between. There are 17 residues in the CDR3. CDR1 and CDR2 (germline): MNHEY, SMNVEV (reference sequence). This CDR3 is CASSPLNISSMNTEAFF. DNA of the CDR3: TGTGCCAGCAGTCCCCTAAACATCTCATCGATGAACACTGAAGCTTTCTTT.

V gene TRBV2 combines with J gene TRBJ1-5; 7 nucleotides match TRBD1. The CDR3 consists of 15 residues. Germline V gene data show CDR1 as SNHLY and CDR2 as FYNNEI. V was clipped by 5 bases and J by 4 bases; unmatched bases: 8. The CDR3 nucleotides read TGTGCCAGCAGTCTTGACAGGGTGGGAAATCAGCCCCAGCATTTT. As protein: CASSLDRVGNQPQHF.

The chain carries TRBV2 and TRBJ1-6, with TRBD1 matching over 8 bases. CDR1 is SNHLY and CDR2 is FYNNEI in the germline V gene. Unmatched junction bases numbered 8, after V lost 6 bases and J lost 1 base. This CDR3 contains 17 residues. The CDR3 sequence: CASSLGTGGSYNSPLHF. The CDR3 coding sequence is TGTGCCAGCAGCCTTGGGACAGGAGGTTCCTATAATTCACCCCTCCACTTT.

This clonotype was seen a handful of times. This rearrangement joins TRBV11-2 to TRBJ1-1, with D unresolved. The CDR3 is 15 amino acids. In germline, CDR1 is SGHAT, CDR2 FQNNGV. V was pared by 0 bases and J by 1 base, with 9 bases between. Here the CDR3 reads CASSLDLWGNTEAFF. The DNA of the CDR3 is TGTGCCAGCAGCTTAGATCTATGGGGGAACACTGAAGCTTTCTTT.

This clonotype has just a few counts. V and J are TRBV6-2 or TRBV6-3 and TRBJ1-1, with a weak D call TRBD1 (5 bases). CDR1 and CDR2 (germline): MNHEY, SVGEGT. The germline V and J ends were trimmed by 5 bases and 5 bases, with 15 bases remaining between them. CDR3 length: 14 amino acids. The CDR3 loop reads CASSAGVGGTEAFF. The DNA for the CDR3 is TGTGCCAGCAGTGCTGGAGTGGGGGGGACTGAAGCTTTCTTT.

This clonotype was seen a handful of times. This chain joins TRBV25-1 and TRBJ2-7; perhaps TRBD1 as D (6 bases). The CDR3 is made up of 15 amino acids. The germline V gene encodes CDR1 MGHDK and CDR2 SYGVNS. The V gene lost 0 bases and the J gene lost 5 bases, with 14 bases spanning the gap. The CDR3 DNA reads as TGTGCCAGCAGTGAATACCAGGGGAAGAGGAACGAGCAGTACGTC. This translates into CASSEYQGKRNEQYV.

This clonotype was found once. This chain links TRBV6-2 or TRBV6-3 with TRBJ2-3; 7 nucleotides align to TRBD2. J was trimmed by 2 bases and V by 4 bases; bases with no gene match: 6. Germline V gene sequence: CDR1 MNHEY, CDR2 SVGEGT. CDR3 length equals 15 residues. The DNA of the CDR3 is TGTGCCAGCAGTTCCGCTAGCGGAGACACAGATACGCAGTATTTT. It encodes CASSSASGDTDTQYF.